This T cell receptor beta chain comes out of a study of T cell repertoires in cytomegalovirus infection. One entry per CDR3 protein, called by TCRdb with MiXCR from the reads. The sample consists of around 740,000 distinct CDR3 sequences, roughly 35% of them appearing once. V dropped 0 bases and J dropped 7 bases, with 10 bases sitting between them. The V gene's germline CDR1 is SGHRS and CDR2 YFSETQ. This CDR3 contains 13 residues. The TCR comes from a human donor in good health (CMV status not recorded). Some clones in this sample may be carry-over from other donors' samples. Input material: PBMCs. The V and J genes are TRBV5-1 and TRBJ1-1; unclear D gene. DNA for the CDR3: TGCGCCAGCAGCTTGGGGTTCCCAGATGAAGCTTTCTTT. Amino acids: CASSLGFPDEAFF.